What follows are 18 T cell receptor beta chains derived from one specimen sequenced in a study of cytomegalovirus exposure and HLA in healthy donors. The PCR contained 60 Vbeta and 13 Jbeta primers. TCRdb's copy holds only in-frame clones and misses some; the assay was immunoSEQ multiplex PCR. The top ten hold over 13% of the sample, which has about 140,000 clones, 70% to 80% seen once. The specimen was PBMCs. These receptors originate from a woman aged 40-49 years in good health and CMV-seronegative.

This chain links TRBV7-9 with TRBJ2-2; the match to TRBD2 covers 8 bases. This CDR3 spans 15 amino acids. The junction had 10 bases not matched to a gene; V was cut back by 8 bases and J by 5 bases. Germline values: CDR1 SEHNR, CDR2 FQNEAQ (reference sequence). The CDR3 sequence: CASGQPGLVTGELFF. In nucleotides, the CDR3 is TGTGCCAGCGGACAACCGGGACTAGTAACCGGGGAGCTGTTTTTT.

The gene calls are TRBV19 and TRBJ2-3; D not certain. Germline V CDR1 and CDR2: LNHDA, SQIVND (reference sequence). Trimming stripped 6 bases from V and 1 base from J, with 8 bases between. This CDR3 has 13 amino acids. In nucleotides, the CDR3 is TGTGCCAGTAGGGCTGGTGGCACAGATACGCAGTATTTT. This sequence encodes CASRAGGTDTQYF.

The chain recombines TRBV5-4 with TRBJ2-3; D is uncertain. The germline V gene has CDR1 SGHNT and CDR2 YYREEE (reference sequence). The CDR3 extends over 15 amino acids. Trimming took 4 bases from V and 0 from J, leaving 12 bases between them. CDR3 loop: CASSIGSGSTDTQYF. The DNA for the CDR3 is TGTGCCAGCAGCATAGGCTCCGGGAGCACAGATACGCAGTATTTT. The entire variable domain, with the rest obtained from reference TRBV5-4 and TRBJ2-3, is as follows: ETGVTQSPTHLIKTRGQQVTLRCSSQSGHNTVSWYQQALGQGPQFIFQYYREEENGRGNFPPRFSGLQFPNYSSELNVNALELDDSALYLCASSIGSGSTDTQYFGPGTRLTVL.

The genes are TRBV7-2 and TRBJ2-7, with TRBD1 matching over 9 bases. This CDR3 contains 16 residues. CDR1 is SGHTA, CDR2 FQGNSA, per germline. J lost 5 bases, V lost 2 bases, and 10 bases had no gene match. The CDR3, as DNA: TGTGCCAGCAGCTTATCCCTGGGACAGGGCATCAACGAGCAGTACTTC. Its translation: CASSLSLGQGINEQYF.

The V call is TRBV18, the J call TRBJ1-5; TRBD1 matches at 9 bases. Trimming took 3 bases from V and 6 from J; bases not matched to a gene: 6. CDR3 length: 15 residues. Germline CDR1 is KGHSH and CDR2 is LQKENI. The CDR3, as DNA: TGTGCCAGCTCACCGACAGGACAGGGGCTTCAGCCCCAGCATTTT. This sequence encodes CASSPTGQGLQPQHF.

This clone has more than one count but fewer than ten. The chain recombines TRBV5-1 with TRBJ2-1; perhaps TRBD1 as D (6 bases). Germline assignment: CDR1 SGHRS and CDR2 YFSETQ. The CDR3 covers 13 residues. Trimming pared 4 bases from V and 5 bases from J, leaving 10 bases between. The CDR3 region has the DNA TGCGCCAGCAGCGGCGGACAGAACAATGAGCAGTTCTTC. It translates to CASSGGQNNEQFF.

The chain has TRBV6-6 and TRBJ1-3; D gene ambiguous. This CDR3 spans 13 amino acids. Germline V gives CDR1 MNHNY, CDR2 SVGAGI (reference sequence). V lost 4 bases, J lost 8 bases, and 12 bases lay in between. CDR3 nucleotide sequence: TGTGCCAGCAGTTTATTAGGGAGAGACACCATATATTTT. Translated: CASSLLGRDTIYF.

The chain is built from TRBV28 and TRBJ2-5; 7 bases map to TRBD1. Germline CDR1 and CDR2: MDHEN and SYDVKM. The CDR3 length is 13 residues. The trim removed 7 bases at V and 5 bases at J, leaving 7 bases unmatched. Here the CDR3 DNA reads TGTGCCAGCACTCGACAGGGCGGGGAGACCCAGTACTTC. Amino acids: CASTRQGGETQYF.

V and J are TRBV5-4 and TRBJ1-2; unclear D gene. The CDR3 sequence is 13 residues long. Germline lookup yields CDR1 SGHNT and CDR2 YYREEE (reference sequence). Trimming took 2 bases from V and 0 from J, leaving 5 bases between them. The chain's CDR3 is CASSLRANYGYTF. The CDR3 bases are TGTGCCAGCAGCTTAAGAGCTAACTATGGCTACACCTTC.

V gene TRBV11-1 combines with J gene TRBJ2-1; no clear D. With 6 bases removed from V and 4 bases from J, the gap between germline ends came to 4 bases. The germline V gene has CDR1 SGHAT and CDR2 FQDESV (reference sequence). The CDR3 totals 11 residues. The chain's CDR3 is CASREYNEQFF. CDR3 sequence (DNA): TGTGCCAGCAGAGAGTACAATGAGCAGTTCTTC.

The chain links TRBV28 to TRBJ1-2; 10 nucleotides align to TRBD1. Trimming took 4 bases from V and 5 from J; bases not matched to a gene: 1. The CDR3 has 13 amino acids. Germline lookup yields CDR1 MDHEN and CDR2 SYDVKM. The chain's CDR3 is CASSWTGGYGYTF. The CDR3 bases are TGTGCCAGCAGTTGGACAGGGGGTTATGGCTACACCTTC.

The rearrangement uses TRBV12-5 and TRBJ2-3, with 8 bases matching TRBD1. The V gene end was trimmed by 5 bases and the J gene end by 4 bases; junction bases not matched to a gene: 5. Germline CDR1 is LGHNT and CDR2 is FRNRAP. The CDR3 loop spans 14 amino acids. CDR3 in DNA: TGTGCTAGTGGTATTATACAGGGGGCAGATACGCAGTATTTT. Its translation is CASGIIQGADTQYF.

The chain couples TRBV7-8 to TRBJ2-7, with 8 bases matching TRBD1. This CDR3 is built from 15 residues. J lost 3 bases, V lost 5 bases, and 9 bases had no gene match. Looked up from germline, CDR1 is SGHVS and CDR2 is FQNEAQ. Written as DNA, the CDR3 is TGTGCCAGCAGCACCATACCCAGGGGGCTCTACGAGCAGTACTTC. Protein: CASSTIPRGLYEQYF. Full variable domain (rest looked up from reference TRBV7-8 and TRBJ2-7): GAGVSQSPRYKVAKRGQDVALRCDPISGHVSLFWYQQALGQGPEFLTYFQNEAQLDKSGLPSDRFFAERPEGSVSTLKIQRTQQEDSAVYLCASSTIPRGLYEQYFGPGTRLTVT.

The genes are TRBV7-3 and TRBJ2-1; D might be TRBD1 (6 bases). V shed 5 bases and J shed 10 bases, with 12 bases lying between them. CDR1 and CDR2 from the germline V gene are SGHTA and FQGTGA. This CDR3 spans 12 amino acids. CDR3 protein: CASSPGGREQFF. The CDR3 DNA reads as TGTGCCAGCAGCCCTGGGGGCCGCGAGCAGTTCTTC.

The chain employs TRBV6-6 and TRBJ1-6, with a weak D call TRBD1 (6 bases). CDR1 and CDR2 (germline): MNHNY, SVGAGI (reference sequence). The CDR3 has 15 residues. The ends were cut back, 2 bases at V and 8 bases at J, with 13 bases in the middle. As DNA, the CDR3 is TGTGCCAGCAGTTACAGGCGAGGGGGGGATTCACCCCTCCACTTT. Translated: CASSYRRGGDSPLHF.

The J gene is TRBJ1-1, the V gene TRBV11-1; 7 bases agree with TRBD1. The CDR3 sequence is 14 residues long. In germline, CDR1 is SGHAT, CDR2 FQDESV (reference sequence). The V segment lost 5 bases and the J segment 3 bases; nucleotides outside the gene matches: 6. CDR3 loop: CASSGRTGHTEAFF. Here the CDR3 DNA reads TGTGCCAGCAGCGGGCGGACAGGCCACACTGAAGCTTTCTTT.

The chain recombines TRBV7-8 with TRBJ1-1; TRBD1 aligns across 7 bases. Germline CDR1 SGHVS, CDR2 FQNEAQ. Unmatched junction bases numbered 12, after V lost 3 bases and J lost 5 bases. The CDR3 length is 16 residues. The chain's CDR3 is CASSFYLGQTGTEAFF. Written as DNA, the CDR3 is TGTGCCAGCAGCTTTTACCTGGGACAGACGGGGACTGAAGCTTTCTTT.

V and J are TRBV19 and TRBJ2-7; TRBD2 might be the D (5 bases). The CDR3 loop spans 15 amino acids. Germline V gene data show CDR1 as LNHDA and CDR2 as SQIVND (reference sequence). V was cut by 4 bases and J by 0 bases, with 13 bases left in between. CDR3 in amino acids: CASSTQGRGSYEQYF. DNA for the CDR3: TGTGCCAGTAGTACCCAAGGGAGAGGCTCCTACGAGCAGTACTTC.